This T cell receptor beta chain was identified in a study of brain T cells in children with intractable seizures. Overall study results and limits: Clones missing pre-surgery may reflect undersampling of that blood sample. HCMV serostatus was not known, and viral specificity came from CDR3 similarity only.

Only cases whose brain tissue showed the highest T cell transcript signatures were sequenced. Pre-surgery treatment included at least one anti-epileptic drug. The CDR3 spans 13 residues. Germline assignment: CDR1 SGHVT and CDR2 SQSDAQ. The V end was cut by 3 bases, the J end by 6 bases, with 12 bases between. Data came from immunoSEQ multiplex PCR; TCRdb stores just in-frame clones and leaves some out. Of 88,000 or so clones listed, 90% to 95% are singletons. As concerns this clone: Antigen unknown.

The chain couples TRBV7-4 to TRBJ2-7; D gene unclear. Sequencing was performed on peripheral blood, taken at surgery. The source is a girl aged 2-15 years with Rasmussen encephalitis and intractable seizures. CDR3 sequence: CASSLRRFLEQYF. CDR3 sequence (DNA): TGTGCCAGCAGCTTGAGGAGATTTCTCGAGCAGTACTTC.